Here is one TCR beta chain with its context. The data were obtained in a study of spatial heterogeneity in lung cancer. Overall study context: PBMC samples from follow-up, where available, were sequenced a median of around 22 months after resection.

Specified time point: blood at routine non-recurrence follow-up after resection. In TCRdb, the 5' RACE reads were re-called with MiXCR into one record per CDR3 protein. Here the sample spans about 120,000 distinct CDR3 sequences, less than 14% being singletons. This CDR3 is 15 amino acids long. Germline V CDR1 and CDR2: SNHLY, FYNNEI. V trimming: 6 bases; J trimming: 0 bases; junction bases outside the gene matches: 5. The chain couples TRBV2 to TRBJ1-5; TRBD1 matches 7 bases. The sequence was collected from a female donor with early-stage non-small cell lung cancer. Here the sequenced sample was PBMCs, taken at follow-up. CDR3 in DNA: TGTGCCAGCAGCGGGACAGTCAATAGCAATCAGCCCCAGCATTTT. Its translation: CASSGTVNSNQPQHF.